This T cell receptor (beta chain) comes out of a study of cytomegalovirus exposure and HLA in healthy donors. Broader study findings: Later genetic work tied a missense DCLRE1C variant to beta-chain V and J trimming.

Concerning this clone: Its antigen is undetermined.

The CDR3 runs to 13 residues. Germline CDR1 reads MNHNY; CDR2 reads SVGAGI (reference sequence). The V end was cut by 0 bases, the J end by 6 bases, with 8 bases between. The PCR contained 60 Vbeta and 13 Jbeta primers. The table came from immunoSEQ multiplex PCR; TCRdb's copy has only in-frame clones and leaves some out. Its table records 100,000 to 150,000 clones. Sequenced: PBMCs. The sequence came from a woman in her thirties or forties in good health and CMV-seronegative. The gene calls are TRBV6-6 and TRBJ1-1, with D perhaps matching TRBD1 (5 bases). CDR3 residues: CASSYSGGAEAFF. CDR3 DNA: TGTGCCAGCAGTTACTCTGGGGGGGCTGAAGCTTTCTTT.